These T cell receptor beta chains were read from a single sample in a study of lymphopenia after photon versus proton radiotherapy. The assay was immunoSEQ multiplex PCR, and TCRdb's table has in-frame clones only and misses some. Of about 4,900 clones listed, approximately 89% are singletons. The starting material was peripheral blood, obtained from a patient treated with photon-based radiotherapy. These receptors all stem from a man older than 75 with cholangiocarcinoma. Each CDR3 is given with its conserved first and last residue. D genes are given only for firm matches. The size of a clone is reported for some rows only, either as once, few or many, or as a class for expanded clones.

TRBV6-1	-	-	TRBJ1-6	CASGRDLEASPLHF	TGTGCCAGCGGACGTGATTTGGAGGCTTCACCCCTCCACTTT
TRBV19	once	-	TRBJ1-4	CASSFRNEKLFF	TGTGCCAGTAGTTTCCGTAATGAAAAACTGTTTTTT
TRBV29-1	-	-	TRBJ2-1	CSIGGRLSEADNEQFF	TGCAGCATAGGAGGTAGGCTTTCCGAGGCCGACAATGAGCAGTTCTTC
TRBV11-2	-	TRBD1	TRBJ1-2	CASSVYRGWNYGYTF	TGTGCCAGCAGCGTTTACAGGGGTTGGAACTATGGCTACACCTTC
TRBV4-1	-	-	TRBJ2-1	CASSQDLGRYSEQFF	TGCGCCAGCAGCCAAGATCTTGGAAGATACTCTGAGCAGTTCTTC
TRBV30	-	-	TRBJ1-3	CAWSLAFSGNTIYF	TGTGCCTGGAGTTTGGCTTTCTCTGGAAACACCATATATTTT
TRBV5-5	-	-	TRBJ1-1	CASSLPGDTEAFF	TGTGCCAGCAGTCTTCCTGGGGACACTGAAGCTTTCTTT
TRBV7-2	-	-	TRBJ2-5	CASTTGGVPAQYF	TGTGCCAGCACTACTGGCGGGGTCCCGGCCCAGTACTTC
TRBV4-1	medium-sized	TRBD2	TRBJ2-1	CASSQLMGGGEFF	TGCGCCAGCAGCCAACTGATGGGCGGGGGGGAGTTCTTC
TRBV5-8	-	-	TRBJ1-1	CASSPWAGEAFF	TGTGCCAGCAGCCCGTGGGCCGGTGAAGCTTTCTTT
TRBV18	-	TRBD2	TRBJ2-2	CASSIVGLVITGELFF	TGTGCCAGCTCAATCGTGGGACTAGTAATCACCGGGGAGCTGTTTTTT
TRBV5-1	-	-	TRBJ2-2	CASTWGFRGNTGELFF	TGCGCCAGCACCTGGGGCTTCCGGGGGAACACCGGGGAGCTGTTTTTT
TRBV9	-	TRBD1	TRBJ1-2	CASSLWDSDNYGYTF	TGTGCCAGCAGCCTTTGGGACAGCGACAACTATGGCTACACCTTC
TRBV7-6	-	-	TRBJ2-2	CASSLEPRRLFF	TGTGCCAGCAGCTTAGAGCCTCGCCGGCTGTTTTTT
TRBV15	-	-	TRBJ2-7	CATSRDLSYEQYF	TGTGCCACCAGCAGAGATCTAAGCTACGAGCAGTACTTC
TRBV28	-	TRBD2	TRBJ2-5	CASIGWGTSGELQETQYF	TGTGCCAGCATCGGTTGGGGGACTAGCGGGGAACTTCAAGAGACCCAGTACTTC
TRBV18	-	-	TRBJ1-1	CASSGNTEAFF	TGTGCCAGCTCAGGCAACACTGAAGCTTTCTTT
TRBV2	-	-	TRBJ2-2	CASSLVTGPSYTGELFF	TGTGCCAGCAGTCTTGTAACAGGACCTTCCTACACCGGGGAGCTGTTTTTT
TRBV5-6	-	-	TRBJ2-3	CASRRDNTQYF	TGTGCCAGCAGACGGGACAATACGCAGTATTTT